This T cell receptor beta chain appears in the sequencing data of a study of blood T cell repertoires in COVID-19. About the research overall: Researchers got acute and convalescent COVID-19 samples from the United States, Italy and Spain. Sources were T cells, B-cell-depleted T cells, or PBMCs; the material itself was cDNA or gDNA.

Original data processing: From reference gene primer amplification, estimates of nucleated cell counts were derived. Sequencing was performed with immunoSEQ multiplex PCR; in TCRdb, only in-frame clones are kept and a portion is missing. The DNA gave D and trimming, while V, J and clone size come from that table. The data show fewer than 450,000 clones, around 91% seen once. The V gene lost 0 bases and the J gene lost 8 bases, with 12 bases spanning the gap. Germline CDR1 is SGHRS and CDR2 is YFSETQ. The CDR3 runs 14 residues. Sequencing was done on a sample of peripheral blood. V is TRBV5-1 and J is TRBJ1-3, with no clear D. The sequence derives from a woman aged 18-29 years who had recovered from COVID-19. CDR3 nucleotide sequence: TGCGCCAGCAGCTTGGTGGTCGGGTCGGACACCATATATTTT. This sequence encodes CASSLVVGSDTIYF.